This T cell receptor (beta chain) appears in the sequencing data of a study of shared clonotypes between healthy human individuals. Original methodology: Junction-only immunoSEQ sequences carried no quality scores, so filtering differed. The table came from immunoSEQ multiplex PCR; TCRdb's copy has only in-frame clones and leaves some out. For V, J and clone size, that table is used; D and trimming come from the DNA. The profile shows roughly 480,000 clones, 70% to 85% of them singletons. When samples were unsorted, about 90 million PBMCs were used for genomic DNA. The CDR3 is 13 amino acids. The V end was cut by 6 bases, the J end by 6 bases, with 14 bases between. In germline, CDR1 is LGHNA, CDR2 YNFKEQ.

This chain connects TRBV4-2 to TRBJ1-2; D uncertain. Sequencing used PBMCs. The sequence was obtained from a woman aged 40-49 years in good health. Some clones in this sample may be carry-over from other donors' samples. CDR3 sequence (DNA): TGTGCCAGCAGATCGGACGGAAACCATGGCTACACCTTC. Its protein product is CASRSDGNHGYTF.